This T cell receptor (beta chain) appears in the sequencing data of a study of blood T cell repertoires in COVID-19. As for the study in general: COVID-19 samples collected from the United States, Italy and Spain covered acute and convalescent phases. From T cells, B-cell-depleted T cells, or PBMCs came the material, which was cDNA or gDNA.

Authors' analysis steps: Estimated nucleated cell counts came from reference gene primer amplification. Sequencing used immunoSEQ multiplex PCR; TCRdb keeps in-frame clones, though not all of them. V, J and clone size reflect that table, while D and trimming were determined from the DNA. The data show 23,000 or so clones, with approximately 90% seen just once and 8% held by the top ten. The source of this sequence is a human donor in a cohort sampled during active COVID-19. Sequencing used peripheral blood.

CDR3 bases: TGTGCCAGCAGCAAAGGCACAGACCCTAGGGCCAACGTCCTGACTTTC. Translation: CASSKGTDPRANVLTF. This rearrangement joins TRBV7-3 to TRBJ2-6, with D unclear. V shed 5 bases and J shed 5 bases, with 16 bases lying between them. The CDR3 spans 16 residues. The germline V gene encodes CDR1 SGHTA and CDR2 FQGTGA.